The 19 T cell receptor beta chains in this list originate from one sample, sequenced in a study of CD8+CD57+ T cells in acquired aplastic anemia. By flow cytometry, patients selected for sequencing had shown an expansion of CD8+CD57+ cells. Profiling of TCR beta VDJ combinations and CDR3 sequences used genomic DNA as template. TCRdb processed the reads anew with MiXCR; each CDR3 protein has one entry. The data hold about 470,000 distinct CDR3 sequences, with around 32% observed a single time. What was sequenced was sorted CD4+, CD8+, or CD8+CD57+ T cells (not recorded which) from PBMCs. The receptors shown here come from a human donor with aplastic anemia.

This clonotype was counted a few times. The chain links TRBV9 to TRBJ2-7; D is ambiguous. This CDR3 region has 13 residues. Deletions cut 0 bases from V and 3 bases from J, with 7 bases between. CDR1 is SGDLS, CDR2 YYNGEE, per germline. In nucleotides, the CDR3 is TGTGCCAGCAGCGTAGGACTTGACTACGAGCAGTACTTC. Encoded protein: CASSVGLDYEQYF.

This clonotype has a count of ten or more. This chain uses TRBV7-6 with TRBJ2-7; D possibly uses TRBD1 or TRBD2 (5 bases each). Germline CDR1 SGHVS, CDR2 FNYEAQ. The CDR3 sequence is 15 residues long. V was cut by 5 bases and J by 3 bases, with 17 bases left in between. CDR3 bases: TGTGCCAGCAGCCCAGGGCCTAGCAGCGACTACGAGCAGTACTTC. Amino acid sequence: CASSPGPSSDYEQYF.

This clonotype was counted ten times or more. J is TRBJ2-7 and V is TRBV20-1; TRBD2 agrees at 11 bases. The V gene end was trimmed by 2 bases and the J gene end by 0 bases; junction bases not matched to a gene: 6. The CDR3 totals 16 residues. Germline values: CDR1 DFQATT, CDR2 SNEGSKA (reference sequence). The CDR3 nucleotides read TGCAGTGCTAGACGGCCGGGACTAGCGGCCTCCTACGAGCAGTACTTC. It codes for CSARRPGLAASYEQYF.

This clonotype was counted only a few times. The rearrangement joins TRBV20-1 to TRBJ1-3; D perhaps matches TRBD1 (6 bases). Per germline, CDR1 DFQATT and CDR2 SNEGSKA (reference sequence). Trimming took off 2 bases at V and 3 bases at J, with 20 bases between the two ends. The CDR3 contains 17 residues. CDR3 coding DNA: TGCAGTGCTAGACGGGGTAGGGGACATGTTAATGGAAACACCATATATTTT. It codes for CSARRGRGHVNGNTIYF.

This clonotype occurred many times. The V call is TRBV7-9, the J call TRBJ1-4; D unclear. Germline V lookup: CDR1 SEHNR, CDR2 FQNEAQ (reference sequence). The V and J ends lost 3 bases and 7 bases respectively, with 3 bases between them. This CDR3 has 11 amino acids. CDR3: CASSFAEKLFF. In nucleotides, the CDR3 is TGTGCCAGCAGCTTTGCTGAAAAACTGTTTTTT.

This clonotype was seen more than once but under ten times. The chain recombines TRBV2 with TRBJ1-5, with D hard to call. The CDR3 length is 13 residues. Per the germline V gene, CDR1 is SNHLY and CDR2 is FYNNEI. The V and J ends lost 4 bases and 7 bases respectively, with 11 bases between them. CDR3 DNA: TGTGCCAGCAGTGCTGAAGGGTTCCAGCCCCAGCATTTT. As protein: CASSAEGFQPQHF.

This clonotype has just a few counts. CDR3 region: CASSPRLAGSSYEQYF. The CDR3 region has the DNA TGTGCCAGCAGCCCGCGACTAGCGGGGAGCTCCTACGAGCAGTACTTC. This sequence joins TRBV9 and TRBJ2-7, with 11 bases fitting TRBD2. The CDR3 loop spans 16 amino acids. Germline V lookup: CDR1 SGDLS, CDR2 YYNGEE. Trimming at V came to 4 bases and at J to 0 bases, leaving 6 bases not matched to a gene.

The rearrangement joins TRBV14 to TRBJ1-5; TRBD1 agrees at 11 bases. CDR1 is SGHDN, CDR2 FVKESK, per germline. The V segment lost 2 bases and the J segment 1 base; nucleotides outside the gene matches: 4. The CDR3 runs 17 residues. The CDR3 spells CASSQTRDRGSNQPQHF. In DNA, the CDR3 is TGTGCCAGCAGCCAAACCCGGGACAGGGGGAGCAATCAGCCCCAGCATTTT.

This clonotype has ten or more counts. The chain links TRBV7-8 to TRBJ1-5, with D uncertain. This CDR3 contains 13 residues. Germline V gene lookup returns CDR1 SGHVS and CDR2 FQNEAQ. The V end lost 5 bases, the J end lost 2 bases, and 7 bases lay between the germline ends. In nucleotides, the CDR3 is TGTGCCAGCAGCCCAACAGGCAATCAGCCCCAGCATTTT. Protein: CASSPTGNQPQHF.

This chain links TRBV14 with TRBJ2-3; D is possibly TRBD1 (6 bases). The V end was cut by 0 bases, the J end by 8 bases, with 9 bases between. The CDR3 length is 13 residues. The germline V gene encodes CDR1 SGHDN and CDR2 FVKESK. The CDR3 region has the DNA TGTGCCAGCAGCCAAGATTTAGGGGGTACGCAGTATTTT. Amino acids: CASSQDLGGTQYF. Together with reference TRBV14 and TRBJ2-3, the CDR3 gives the full variable domain: EAGVTQFPSHSVIEKGQTVTLRCDPISGHDNLYWYRRVMGKEIKFLLHFVKESKQDESGMPNNRFLAERTGGTYSTLKVQPAELEDSGVYFCASSQDLGGTQYFGPGTRLTVL.

In this sample, this clonotype turned up many times. V gene TRBV29-1 combines with J gene TRBJ2-3, with D perhaps TRBD2 (5 bases). The germline CDR1 and CDR2 sequences are SQVTM and ANQGSEA. Deletions cut 1 base from V and 1 base from J, with 15 bases between. This CDR3 is built from 16 residues. In DNA, the CDR3 is TGCAGCGTTGAAGTTTACGAAGCGGCTCGCACAGATACGCAGTATTTT. As protein: CSVEVYEAARTDTQYF.

This clonotype was counted ten times or more. This chain uses TRBV29-1 with TRBJ1-1, with TRBD1 matching over 7 bases. CDR1 SQVTM and CDR2 ANQGSEA come from the germline V gene. Unmatched junction bases numbered 7, after V lost 7 bases and J lost 2 bases. The CDR3 consists of 13 residues. CDR3 protein: CSARGTENTEAFF. CDR3 nucleotide sequence: TGCAGCGCCCGAGGGACAGAAAACACTGAAGCTTTCTTT.

The chain combines TRBV19 with TRBJ1-2; 11 bases map to TRBD1. This CDR3 comprises 14 residues. Germline CDR1 is LNHDA and CDR2 is SQIVND (reference sequence). Germline trimming cut 10 bases from V and 6 bases from J; bases unmatched to any gene: 10. Here the CDR3 DNA reads TGTGCCACCGGAGGACAGGGGGCCACCCATGGCTACACCTTC. It yields the protein CATGGQGATHGYTF.

This clonotype has at least ten counts. V gene TRBV7-9 combines with J gene TRBJ1-1, with D perhaps matching TRBD1 (6 bases). The CDR3 covers 13 residues. Trimming left V 6 bases short and J 5 bases short, with 13 bases between. Germline V gene lookup returns CDR1 SEHNR and CDR2 FQNEAQ (reference sequence). CDR3 DNA: TGTGCCAGCAGTCAAAAAGGGGGAACTGAAGCTTTCTTT. Protein: CASSQKGGTEAFF.

The gene calls are TRBV6-2 or TRBV6-3 and TRBJ1-1, with no clear D. The V and J ends lost 0 bases and 0 bases respectively, with 5 bases between them. The CDR3 contains 14 residues. Germline V gene data show CDR1 as MNHEY and CDR2 as SVGEGT. The CDR3 is CASSYSLLNTEAFF. CDR3 coding DNA: TGTGCCAGCAGTTACTCGTTACTGAACACTGAAGCTTTCTTT.

This chain's CDR3 is CASARPASYNEQFF. In nucleotides, the CDR3 is TGTGCCAGCGCTCGTCCGGCTAGTTACAATGAGCAGTTCTTC. The chain has TRBV5-6 and TRBJ2-1; D is unclear. CDR1 and CDR2 (germline): SGHDT, YYEEEE. Trimming cost V 7 bases and J 4 bases, with 15 bases left between them. This CDR3 is built from 14 residues.

The chain couples TRBV6-5 to TRBJ1-1; TRBD1 is a possible D gene (6 bases). CDR1 is MNHEY, CDR2 SVGAGI, per germline. The CDR3 is 10 amino acids. Trimming removed 8 bases at V and 11 bases at J, with 12 bases between. Here the CDR3 DNA reads TGTGCCAGCGGTCAGGGGCATGCTTTCTTT. Translation gives CASGQGHAFF.

This clonotype was counted only a few times. The chain links TRBV20-1 to TRBJ2-4, with D possibly TRBD1 on 6 matching bases. Trimming took off 0 bases at V and 7 bases at J, with 13 bases between the two ends. From germline, CDR1 is DFQATT and CDR2 SNEGSKA (reference sequence). CDR3 length: 14 amino acids. The CDR3 loop is CSAREPRGWNIQYF. CDR3 sequence (DNA): TGCAGTGCTAGAGAACCCAGGGGTTGGAACATTCAGTACTTC.

At least ten counts were recorded for this clonotype. CDR3 sequence (DNA): TGTGCCACCAGAGAGGTTCTTAGCGGATCAGATACGCAGTATTTT. Translating gives CATREVLSGSDTQYF. The chain recombines TRBV2 with TRBJ2-3; D possibly corresponds to TRBD2 (6 bases). Trimming left V 10 bases short and J 4 bases short, with 21 bases between. The CDR3 runs to 15 residues. Germline V gene lookup returns CDR1 SNHLY and CDR2 FYNNEI.